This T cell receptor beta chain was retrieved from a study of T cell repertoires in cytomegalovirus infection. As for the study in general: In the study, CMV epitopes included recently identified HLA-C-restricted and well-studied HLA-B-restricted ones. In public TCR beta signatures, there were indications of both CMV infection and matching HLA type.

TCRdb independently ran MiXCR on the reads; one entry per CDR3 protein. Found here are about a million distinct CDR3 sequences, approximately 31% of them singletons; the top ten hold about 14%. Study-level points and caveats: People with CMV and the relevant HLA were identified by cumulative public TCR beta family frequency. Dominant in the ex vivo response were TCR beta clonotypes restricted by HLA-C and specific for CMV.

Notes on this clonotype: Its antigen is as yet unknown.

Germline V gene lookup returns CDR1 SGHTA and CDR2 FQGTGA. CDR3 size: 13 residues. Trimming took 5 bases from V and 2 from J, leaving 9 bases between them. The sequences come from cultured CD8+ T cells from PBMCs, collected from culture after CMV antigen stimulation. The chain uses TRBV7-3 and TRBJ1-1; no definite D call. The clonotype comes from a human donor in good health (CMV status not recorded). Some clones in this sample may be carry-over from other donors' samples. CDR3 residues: CASSDSENTEAFF. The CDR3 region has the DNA TGTGCCAGCAGCGACTCAGAAAACACTGAAGCTTTCTTT. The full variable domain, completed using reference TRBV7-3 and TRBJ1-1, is GAGVSQTPSNKVTEKGKYVELRCDPISGHTALYWYRQSLGQGPEFLIYFQGTGAADDSGLPNDRFFAVRPEGSVSTLKIQRTERGDSAVYLCASSDSENTEAFFGQGTRLTVV.